This T cell receptor beta chain stems from a study of beta chain features in type 1 diabetes. For the study at large: Summed over all samples, the examined sorted cells came to about 110 million.

The V and J ends lost 2 bases and 5 bases respectively, with 6 bases between them. This CDR3 is built from 12 residues. In germline, CDR1 is MNHNY, CDR2 SVGAGI (reference sequence). A CD45RO/CCR7/CD25/CD127/CD95/CD27 panel sorted naive, central memory, regulatory and stem cell-like memory CD4+ cells. This clone occurred many times. The antigen remains unidentified. Expressed TCRB transcripts were sequenced because the entire RNA isolate underwent reverse transcription. Naive, central memory and regulatory T cell samples came to a mean of roughly 3.6 million reads. Produced via immunoSEQ multiplex PCR; TCRdb's table is partial and in-frame only. The table has about 370,000 clones, about 10% seen once. Regarding the study as a whole: People with Type 1 diabetes carried modestly yet significantly shorter TCRB CDR3s in all four CD4+ subsets. Patients with type 1 diabetes showed fewer VDJ junction insertions and more deletions.

Material for sequencing was central memory CD4+ T cells from blood. The chain is built from TRBV6-6 and TRBJ2-5; D gene uncertain. The receptor comes from a man younger than 45 with type 1 diabetes. The CDR3: CASSYGWETQYF. The CDR3 bases are TGTGCCAGCAGTTACGGTTGGGAGACCCAGTACTTC.